This T cell receptor beta chain is drawn from a study of T cell responses to AZD1222 COVID-19 vaccine. Germline V gene lookup returns CDR1 SGHRS and CDR2 YFSETQ. With 5 bases removed from V and 3 bases from J, the gap between germline ends came to 9 bases. There are 13 residues in the CDR3. Study-level results: Along spike, vaccine-associated CD4 TCRs were found throughout, with dominance at 160-218 and 743-854. Just a handful of AZD1222 recipients were seropositive at baseline.

Comment on this clone: The antigen is undetermined.

Data came from immunoSEQ multiplex PCR; TCRdb stores just in-frame clones and leaves some out. Among about 220,000 clones listed, more than 85% were seen once. The clonotype was recovered from an adult in good health. The V gene is TRBV5-1, the J gene TRBJ1-5, with D possibly being TRBD1 (6 bases). Material: peripheral blood, obtained on day 0 of MenACWY control vaccination. The CDR3, as DNA: TGCGCCAGCAGGCAGGGGCCCAATCAGCCCCAGCATTTT. It codes for CASRQGPNQPQHF. The variable domain in full, completed from reference TRBV5-1 and TRBJ1-5, reads KAGVTQTPRYLIKTRGQQVTLSCSPISGHRSVSWYQQTPGQGLQFLFEYFSETQRNKGNFPGRFSGRQFSNSRSEMNVSTLELGDSALYLCASRQGPNQPQHFGDGTRLSIL.